This T cell receptor (beta chain) was identified in a study of beta chain features in type 1 diabetes. CDR3 length equals 14 residues. Germline V gives CDR1 MNHEY, CDR2 SVGAGI. V was clipped by 0 bases and J by 1 base, with 7 bases between them. The entirety of the isolated RNA underwent reverse transcription, so expressed TCRB transcripts were sequenced. Produced via immunoSEQ multiplex PCR; TCRdb's table is partial and in-frame only. The sample lists about 160,000 clones; around 8.5% were seen once. In regard to this clone: Other DNA sequences of this sample code for an identical CDR3.

This clonotype originated in a man in his late teens or twenties in good health. The V gene is TRBV6-5, the J gene TRBJ2-7, with D maybe TRBD1 (6 bases). The sample comprised central memory CD4+ T cells from blood. The CDR3 here is CASSYSGQSYEQYF. The CDR3 region has the DNA TGTGCCAGCAGTTACTCGGGACAATCCTACGAGCAGTACTTC.